These 20 T cell receptor beta chains were all obtained from the same sample, sequenced in a study of T cell responses to AZD1222 COVID-19 vaccine. Using immunoSEQ multiplex PCR, the repertoire was profiled, and TCRdb retains in-frame clones only, with some absent. The repertoire includes some 130,000 clones, 80% to 90% of them detected once, and 1.9% sits in the top ten. The source was peripheral blood, collected on day 0 of AZD1222 vaccination. These receptor sequences come from an adult in good health.

The chain couples TRBV9 to TRBJ1-1; D possibly corresponds to TRBD1 (5 bases). This CDR3 is built from 13 residues. Trimming removed 0 bases from V and 8 bases from J, with 11 bases in between. The germline gives CDR1 SGDLS, CDR2 YYNGEE. Here the CDR3 DNA reads TGTGCCAGCAGCGTAGCTCTTTGGGGGGAAGCTTTCTTT. This translates into CASSVALWGEAFF.

The chain combines TRBV19 with TRBJ2-7; tentative D call: TRBD1 (8 bases). Trimming took 2 bases from V and 3 from J, leaving 14 bases between them. This CDR3 region has 15 residues. Looked up from germline, CDR1 is LNHDA and CDR2 is SQIVND (reference sequence). The CDR3: CASSIIQGGDYEQYF. The CDR3, as DNA: TGTGCCAGTAGTATAATACAGGGGGGGGACTACGAGCAGTACTTC.

The genes are TRBV19 and TRBJ1-3; 7 nucleotides agree with TRBD1. CDR3 length: 16 amino acids. V shed 5 bases and J 0 bases; nucleotides not matched to a gene: 7. CDR1 LNHDA and CDR2 SQIVND come from the germline V gene (reference sequence). In nucleotides, the CDR3 is TGTGCCAGTAGTGCTCCGGGACAGAGCTCTGGAAACACCATATATTTT. Its protein is CASSAPGQSSGNTIYF.

The chain carries TRBV5-4 and TRBJ1-1, with D tentatively TRBD1 (5 bases). The V end was cut by 4 bases, the J end by 0 bases, with 16 bases between. This CDR3 is 16 amino acids long. Per germline, CDR1 SGHNT and CDR2 YYREEE (reference sequence). The CDR3 DNA reads TGTGCCAGCAGCCCCCCAGCAGGGAGGATGAACACTGAAGCTTTCTTT. Protein product: CASSPPAGRMNTEAFF.

The genes are TRBV30 and TRBJ1-5; D gene ambiguous. Germline loops: CDR1 GTSNPN, CDR2 SVGIG (reference sequence). V lost 4 bases to trimming and J lost 0 bases, with 7 bases between them. The CDR3 sequence is 13 residues long. CDR3 in DNA: TGTGCCTGGACTCAGGATAGCAATCAGCCCCAGCATTTT. Protein: CAWTQDSNQPQHF.

The V gene is TRBV5-1, the J gene TRBJ1-5, with D possibly being TRBD1 (5 bases). V lost 0 bases, J lost 3 bases, and 10 bases lay in between. Germline-derived CDR1 and CDR2 are SGHRS and YFSETQ. The CDR3 is 15 amino acids. The CDR3 region has the DNA TGCGCCAGCAGCTTGGATGGGACGGACAATCAGCCCCAGCATTTT. This codes for CASSLDGTDNQPQHF.

Only a few counts were recorded for this clone. This chain joins TRBV27 and TRBJ2-7, with D unresolved. CDR1 is MNHEY, CDR2 SMNVEV, per germline (reference sequence). The V and J ends lost 2 bases and 0 bases respectively, with 8 bases between them. This CDR3 region has 14 residues. The CDR3 is CASSLKEYSYEQYF. The CDR3 bases are TGTGCCAGCAGTTTAAAGGAATACTCCTACGAGCAGTACTTC.

V and J are TRBV7-8 and TRBJ1-1; TRBD1 aligns across 8 bases. The CDR3 is 17 residues long. V lost 1 base to trimming and J lost 0 bases; unmatched junction nucleotides: 7. Germline V gives CDR1 SGHVS, CDR2 FQNEAQ. CDR3 in DNA: TGTGCCAGCAGCTTAGAATGGACAGGGAATTTGAACACTGAAGCTTTCTTT. It encodes CASSLEWTGNLNTEAFF.

The rearrangement uses TRBV9 and TRBJ1-2; 8 nucleotides match TRBD1. Germline V gene data show CDR1 as SGDLS and CDR2 as YYNGEE. This CDR3 is built from 15 residues. The junction had 4 bases not matched to a gene; V was cut back by 3 bases and J by 0 bases. This chain's CDR3 is CASSGKTGANYGYTF. CDR3 nucleotides: TGTGCCAGCAGCGGAAAGACAGGGGCTAACTATGGCTACACCTTC.

The genes are TRBV6-1 and TRBJ1-5; D call uncertain. Between the trimmed V and J ends, which lost 2 bases and 0 bases, there was a span of 11 bases. Germline CDR1 is MNHNS and CDR2 is SASEGT. The length of the CDR3 is 16 residues. In DNA, the CDR3 is TGTGCCAGCAGTGAATTTTCACGATATAGCAATCAGCCCCAGCATTTT. Its protein product is CASSEFSRYSNQPQHF.

This clone was observed once. J is TRBJ1-1 and V is TRBV4-1; no clear D gene. From germline, CDR1 is MGHRA and CDR2 YSYEKL. Trimming pared 2 bases from V and 0 bases from J, leaving 7 bases between. The CDR3 loop spans 14 amino acids. This CDR3 is CASSQSPLNTEAFF. CDR3 in DNA: TGCGCCAGCAGCCAATCCCCATTGAACACTGAAGCTTTCTTT.

The rearrangement links TRBV19 to TRBJ2-2, with TRBD1 matching 7 bases. The CDR3 loop spans 18 amino acids. The J segment lost 4 bases and the V segment lost 1 base, leaving 12 bases of the junction unmatched. Germline V gene sequence: CDR1 LNHDA, CDR2 SQIVND (reference sequence). DNA of the CDR3: TGTGCCAGTAGTATAGGGGGAAGAGGACAGGAGACCACCGGGGAGCTGTTTTTT. Amino acids: CASSIGGRGQETTGELFF.

The chain is built from TRBV6-2 or TRBV6-3 and TRBJ1-1; D gene uncertain. Germline CDR1 is MNHEY and CDR2 is SVGEGT. The CDR3 length is 15 residues. Trimming removed 6 bases at V and 3 bases at J, with 17 bases between. CDR3 region: CASSSNDGRYTEAFF. The CDR3 bases are TGTGCCAGCAGCTCAAACGACGGGAGGTACACTGAAGCTTTCTTT.

The chain couples TRBV14 to TRBJ1-1; the D is unclear. Germline CDR1 SGHDN, CDR2 FVKESK. V was cut by 4 bases and J by 3 bases, with 9 bases left in between. The CDR3 is made up of 13 amino acids. The CDR3 loop reads CASSLGIYTEAFF. The DNA for the CDR3 is TGTGCCAGCAGCCTCGGGATCTACACTGAAGCTTTCTTT.

The V and J genes are TRBV7-2 and TRBJ2-7, with 7 bases lining up with TRBD1. V dropped 1 base and J dropped 6; count of bases not matched to a gene: 12. The CDR3 is 16 amino acids. Germline V gene data show CDR1 as SGHTA and CDR2 as FQGNSA. CDR3 protein: CASSLEKGTAPGEQYF. In DNA form, the CDR3 reads TGTGCCAGCAGCTTAGAAAAAGGGACAGCGCCGGGCGAGCAGTACTTC.

The J gene is TRBJ1-2, the V gene TRBV13; the D is unclear. CDR3 length equals 14 residues. Per germline, CDR1 PRHDT and CDR2 FYEKMQ (reference sequence). The V gene lost 5 bases and the J gene lost 5 bases, with 15 bases spanning the gap. CDR3: CASSPRTESYGYTF. In DNA, the CDR3 is TGTGCCAGCAGCCCCCGGACGGAGAGTTATGGCTACACCTTC.

The chain links TRBV24-1 to TRBJ2-3; TRBD2 aligns across 10 bases. Germline CDR1 KGHDR, CDR2 SFDVKD. CDR3 size: 15 residues. J gave up 5 bases and V 9 bases, and 10 bases lay outside the gene matches. CDR3 nucleotides: TGTGCCACCGGGGTCCATAGCGGGGGGCGAGATACGCAGTATTTT. Amino acid sequence: CATGVHSGGRDTQYF.

The chain carries TRBV24-1 and TRBJ1-1; 7 bases match TRBD1. V lost 3 bases, J lost 6 bases, and 9 bases stayed unmatched. Germline-derived CDR1 and CDR2 are KGHDR and SFDVKD. CDR3 size: 15 residues. The CDR3 DNA reads TGTGCCACCAGTGATCGACAGGGAGGTCAGGCTGAAGCTTTCTTT. Amino acid sequence: CATSDRQGGQAEAFF.

This clone appeared once. The chain is built from TRBV7-9 and TRBJ1-1; weak D call: TRBD1 (5 bases). Germline V CDR1 and CDR2: SEHNR, FQNEAQ (reference sequence). CDR3 size: 13 residues. V dropped 5 bases and J dropped 4 bases, with 11 bases sitting between them. The CDR3 is CASSPLRGTEAFF. CDR3 sequence (DNA): TGTGCCAGCAGCCCCCTTAGGGGCACTGAAGCTTTCTTT. The full variable domain, completed using reference TRBV7-9 and TRBJ1-1, is DTGVSQNPRHKITKRGQNVTFRCDPISEHNRLYWYRQTLGQGPEFLTYFQNEAQLEKSRLLSDRFSAERPKGSFSTLEIQRTEQGDSAMYLCASSPLRGTEAFFGQGTRLTVV.

This chain uses TRBV7-9 with TRBJ2-6; D may be TRBD2 (5 bases). This CDR3 spans 15 amino acids. The V gene's germline CDR1 is SEHNR and CDR2 FQNEAQ (reference sequence). V lost 5 bases to trimming and J lost 2 bases, with 10 bases between them. CDR3 protein: CASSLQRTGANVLTF. CDR3 coding DNA: TGTGCCAGCAGCCTTCAGCGGACTGGGGCCAACGTCCTGACTTTC.